The source of this T cell receptor beta chain is a study of lymphopenia after photon versus proton radiotherapy. Findings of the study overall: Photon-treated patients lost naive T cells and TCR diversity; proton-treated stayed stable. A bigger post-nadir fall in TCR diversity correlated inversely with survival time in deceased patients.

About this clone: What it binds is not known.

The CDR3 extends over 13 amino acids. Trimming removed 6 bases from V and 8 bases from J, with 17 bases in between. Looked up from germline, CDR1 is SGDLS and CDR2 is YYNGEE. The table came from immunoSEQ multiplex PCR; TCRdb's copy has only in-frame clones and leaves some out. In the table there are around 42,000 clones, 85% of which are singletons. The sample in question was peripheral blood, obtained from a patient treated with photon-based radiotherapy. The chain has TRBV9 and TRBJ1-2; D perhaps matches TRBD1 (5 bases). The TCR comes from a man aged 40-49 years with gastric cancer. The DNA of the CDR3 is TGTGCCAGCACCCACAGGACGGACGCCGGCTACACCTTC. Translation gives CASTHRTDAGYTF. Together with reference TRBV9 and TRBJ1-2, the CDR3 gives the full variable domain: DSGVTQTPKHLITATGQRVTLRCSPRSGDLSVYWYQQSLDQGLQFLIQYYNGEERAKGNILERFSAQQFPDLHSELNLSSLELGDSALYFCASTHRTDAGYTFGSGTRLTVV.